What follows is one T cell receptor beta chain and its context. The data are from a study of Ad26.COV2.S vaccination and SARS-CoV-2 variants. As for treatment: roughly 20 received Ad26.COV2.S at low or high dose, single or two shots; 5 received placebo; per-sample allocation not given. At day 63 after the first vaccine or placebo injection, samples were drawn. As its vector, the vaccine had Ad26, which expressed Wuhan-strain SARS-CoV-2 spike. The table came from immunoSEQ multiplex PCR; TCRdb's copy has only in-frame clones and leaves some out. The sample includes about 470,000 clones, roughly 87% of them seen just once. V was cut by 3 bases and J by 4 bases, with 15 bases left in between. Germline CDR1 reads DFQATT; CDR2 reads SNEGSKA (reference sequence). The CDR3 runs to 14 residues.

The genes are TRBV20-1 and TRBJ1-2; a possible D gene is TRBD1 (5 bases). Sample: peripheral blood, taken in a trial of Ad26.COV2.S vaccine versus placebo. This sequence originates from a person between 18 and 59 years old who received the Ad26.COV2.S COVID-19 vaccine or a placebo. As DNA, the CDR3 is TGCAGTGCTAGTCTCCAGGGACCCACCTATGGCTACACCTTC. Translated, it gives CSASLQGPTYGYTF.